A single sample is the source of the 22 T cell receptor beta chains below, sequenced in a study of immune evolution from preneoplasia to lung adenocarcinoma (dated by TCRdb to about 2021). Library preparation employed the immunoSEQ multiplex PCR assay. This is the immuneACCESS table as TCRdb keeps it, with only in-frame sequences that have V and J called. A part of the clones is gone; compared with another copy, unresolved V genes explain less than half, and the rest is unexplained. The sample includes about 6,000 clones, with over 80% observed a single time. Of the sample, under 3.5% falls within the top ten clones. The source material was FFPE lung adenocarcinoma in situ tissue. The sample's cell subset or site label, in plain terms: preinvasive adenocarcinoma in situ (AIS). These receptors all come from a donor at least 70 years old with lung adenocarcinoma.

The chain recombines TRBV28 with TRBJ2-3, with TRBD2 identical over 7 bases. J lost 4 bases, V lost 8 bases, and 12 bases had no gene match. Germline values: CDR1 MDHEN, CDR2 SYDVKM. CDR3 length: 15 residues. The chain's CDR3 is CASGSSGGLADTQYF. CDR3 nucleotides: TGTGCCAGCGGAAGTTCCGGGGGGTTGGCAGATACGCAGTATTTT. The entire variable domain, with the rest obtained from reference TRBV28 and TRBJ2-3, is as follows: DVKVTQSSRYLVKRTGEKVFLECVQDMDHENMFWYRQDPGLGLRLIYFSYDVKMKEKGDIPEGYSVSREKKERFSLILESASTNQTSMYLCASGSSGGLADTQYFGPGTRLTVL.

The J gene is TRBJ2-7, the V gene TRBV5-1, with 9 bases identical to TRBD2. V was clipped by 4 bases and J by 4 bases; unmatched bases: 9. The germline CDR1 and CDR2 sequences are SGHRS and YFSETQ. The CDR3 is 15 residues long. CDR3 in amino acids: CASSSRAGGPYEQYF. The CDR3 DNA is TGCGCCAGCAGCAGCAGGGCGGGAGGGCCTTACGAGCAGTACTTC.

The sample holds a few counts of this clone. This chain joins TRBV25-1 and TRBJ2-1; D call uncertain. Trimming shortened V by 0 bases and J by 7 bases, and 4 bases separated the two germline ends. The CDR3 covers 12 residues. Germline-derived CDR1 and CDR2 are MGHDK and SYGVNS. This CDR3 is CASSEYTNEQFF. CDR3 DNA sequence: TGTGCCAGCAGTGAATATACGAATGAGCAGTTCTTC. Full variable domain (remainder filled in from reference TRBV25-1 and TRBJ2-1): EADIYQTPRYLVIGTGKKITLECSQTMGHDKMYWYQQDPGMELHLIHYSYGVNSTEKGDLSSESTVSRIRTEHFPLTLESARPSHTSQYLCASSEYTNEQFFGPGTRLTVL.

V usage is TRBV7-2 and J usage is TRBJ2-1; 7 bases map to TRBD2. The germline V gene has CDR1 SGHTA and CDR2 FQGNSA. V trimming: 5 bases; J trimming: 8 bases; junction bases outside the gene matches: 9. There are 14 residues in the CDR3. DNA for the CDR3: TGTGCCAGCAGCCCCGGGAGGAGAAGGGATGAGCAGTTCTTC. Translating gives CASSPGRRRDEQFF.

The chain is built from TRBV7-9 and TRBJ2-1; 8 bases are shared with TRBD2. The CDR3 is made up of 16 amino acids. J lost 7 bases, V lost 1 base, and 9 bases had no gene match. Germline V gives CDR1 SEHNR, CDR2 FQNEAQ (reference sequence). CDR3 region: CASSLVGGAEGNEQFF. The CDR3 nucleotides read TGTGCCAGCAGCTTAGTCGGGGGGGCGGAAGGGAATGAGCAGTTCTTC.

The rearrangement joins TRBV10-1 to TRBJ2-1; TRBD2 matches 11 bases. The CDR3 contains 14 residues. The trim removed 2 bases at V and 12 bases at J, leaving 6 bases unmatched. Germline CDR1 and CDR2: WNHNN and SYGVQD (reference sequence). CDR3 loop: CASSERIAGGSQFF. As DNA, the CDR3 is TGCGCCAGCAGTGAGCGGATAGCGGGAGGGTCGCAGTTCTTC.

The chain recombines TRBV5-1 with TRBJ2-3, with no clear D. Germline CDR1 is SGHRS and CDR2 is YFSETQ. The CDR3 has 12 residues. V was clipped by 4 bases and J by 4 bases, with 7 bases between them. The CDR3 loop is CASSRASDTQYF. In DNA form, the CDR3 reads TGCGCCAGCAGCCGGGCCTCAGATACGCAGTATTTT.

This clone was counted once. The CDR3 loop is CASSATYWGFRETQYF. The CDR3 coding sequence is TGTGCCAGCAGCGCTACTTACTGGGGTTTCCGAGAGACCCAGTACTTC. The J gene is TRBJ2-5, the V gene TRBV27, with no clear D. The V and J ends lost 6 bases and 4 bases respectively, with 21 bases between them. The CDR3 has 16 amino acids. The germline V gene has CDR1 MNHEY and CDR2 SMNVEV (reference sequence).

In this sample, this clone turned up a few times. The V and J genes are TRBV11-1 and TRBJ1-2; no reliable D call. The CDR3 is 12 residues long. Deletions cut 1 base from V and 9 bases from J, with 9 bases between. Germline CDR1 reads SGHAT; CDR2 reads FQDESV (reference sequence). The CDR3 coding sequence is TGTGCCAGCAGCTTAGAGACGGAGAGCTACACCTTC. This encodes CASSLETESYTF.

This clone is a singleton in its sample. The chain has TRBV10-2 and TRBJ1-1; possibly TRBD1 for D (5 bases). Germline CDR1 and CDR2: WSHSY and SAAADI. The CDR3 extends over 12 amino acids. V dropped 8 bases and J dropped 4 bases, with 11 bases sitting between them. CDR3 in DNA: TGCGCCAGCGGGAGGGGTGGCACTGAAGCTTTCTTT. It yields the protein CASGRGGTEAFF.

This chain's CDR3 is CAWSEGGNTEAFF. For the CDR3, the DNA is TGTGCCTGGAGTGAGGGCGGAAACACTGAAGCTTTCTTT. The V and J genes are TRBV30 and TRBJ1-1; D uncertain. Germline V lookup: CDR1 GTSNPN, CDR2 SVGIG (reference sequence). V lost 1 base and J lost 2, with 8 bases in between. CDR3 length equals 13 residues.

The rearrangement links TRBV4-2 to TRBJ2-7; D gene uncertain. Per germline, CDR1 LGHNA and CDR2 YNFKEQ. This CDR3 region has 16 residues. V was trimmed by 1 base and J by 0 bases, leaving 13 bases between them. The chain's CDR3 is CASSQVPPAISYEQYF. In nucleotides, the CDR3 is TGTGCCAGCAGCCAAGTCCCCCCCGCGATCTCCTACGAGCAGTACTTC.

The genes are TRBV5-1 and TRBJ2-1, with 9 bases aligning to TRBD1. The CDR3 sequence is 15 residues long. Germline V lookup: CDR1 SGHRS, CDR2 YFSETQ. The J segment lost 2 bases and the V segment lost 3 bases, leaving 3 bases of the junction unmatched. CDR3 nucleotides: TGCGCCAGCAGCTCCCGGGACAGGGCCTACAATGAGCAGTTCTTC. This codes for CASSSRDRAYNEQFF.

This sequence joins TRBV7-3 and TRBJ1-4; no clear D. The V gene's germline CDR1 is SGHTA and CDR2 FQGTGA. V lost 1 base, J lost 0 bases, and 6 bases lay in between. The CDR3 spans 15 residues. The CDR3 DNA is TGTGCCAGCAGCTTAAGACCTGCAACTAATGAAAAACTGTTTTTT. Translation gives CASSLRPATNEKLFF.

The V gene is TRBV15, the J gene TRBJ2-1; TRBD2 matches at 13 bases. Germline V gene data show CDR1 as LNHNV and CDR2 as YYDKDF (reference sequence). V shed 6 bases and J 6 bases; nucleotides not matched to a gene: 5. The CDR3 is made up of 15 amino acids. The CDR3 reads CATRNGLAGVNEQFF. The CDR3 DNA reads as TGTGCCACCAGAAACGGACTAGCGGGAGTCAATGAGCAGTTCTTC.

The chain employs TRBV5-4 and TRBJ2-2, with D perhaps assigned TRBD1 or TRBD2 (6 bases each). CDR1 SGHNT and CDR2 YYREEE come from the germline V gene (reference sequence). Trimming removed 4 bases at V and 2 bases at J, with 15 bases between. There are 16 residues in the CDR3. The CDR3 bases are TGTGCCAGCAGCCCCCTGGGGGGCGAAAACACCGGGGAGCTGTTTTTT. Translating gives CASSPLGGENTGELFF.

The chain's CDR3 is CASNVGENTGELFF. The CDR3 DNA reads as TGTGCCAGCAACGTCGGGGAAAACACCGGGGAGCTGTTTTTT. The chain has TRBV7-6 and TRBJ2-2; D is possibly TRBD2 (5 bases). In germline, CDR1 is SGHVS, CDR2 FNYEAQ. This CDR3 is built from 14 residues. The V and J ends lost 7 bases and 2 bases respectively, with 11 bases between them.

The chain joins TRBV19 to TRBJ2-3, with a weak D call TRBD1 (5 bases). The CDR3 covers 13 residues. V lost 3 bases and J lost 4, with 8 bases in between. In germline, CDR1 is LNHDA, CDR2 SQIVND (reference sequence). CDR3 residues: CASSIRVSDTQYF. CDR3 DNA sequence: TGTGCCAGTAGTATCAGGGTCTCAGATACGCAGTATTTT.

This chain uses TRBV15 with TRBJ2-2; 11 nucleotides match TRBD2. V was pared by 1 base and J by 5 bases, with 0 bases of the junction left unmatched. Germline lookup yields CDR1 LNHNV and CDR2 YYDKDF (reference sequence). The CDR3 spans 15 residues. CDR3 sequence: CATSRGLAGTGELFF. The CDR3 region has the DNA TGTGCCACCAGCAGAGGACTAGCGGGGACCGGGGAGCTGTTTTTT.

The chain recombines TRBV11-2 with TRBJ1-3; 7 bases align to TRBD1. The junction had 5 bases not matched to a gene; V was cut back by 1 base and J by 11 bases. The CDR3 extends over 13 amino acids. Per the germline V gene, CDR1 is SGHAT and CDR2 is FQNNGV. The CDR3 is CASSLVGTVAIYF. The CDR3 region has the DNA TGTGCCAGCAGCTTAGTGGGGACAGTGGCCATATATTTT. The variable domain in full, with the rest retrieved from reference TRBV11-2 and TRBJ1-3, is EAGVAQSPRYKIIEKRQSVAFWCNPISGHATLYWYQQILGQGPKLLIQFQNNGVVDDSQLPKDRFSAERLKGVDSTLKIQPAKLEDSAVYLCASSLVGTVAIYFGEGSWLTVV.

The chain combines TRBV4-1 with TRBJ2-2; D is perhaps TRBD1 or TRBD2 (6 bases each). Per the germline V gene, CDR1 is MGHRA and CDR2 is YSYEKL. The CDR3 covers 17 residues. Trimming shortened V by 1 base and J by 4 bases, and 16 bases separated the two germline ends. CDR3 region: CASSQAGHGGGTGELFF. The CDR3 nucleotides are TGCGCCAGCAGCCAAGCCGGACACGGAGGGGGCACCGGGGAGCTGTTTTTT.

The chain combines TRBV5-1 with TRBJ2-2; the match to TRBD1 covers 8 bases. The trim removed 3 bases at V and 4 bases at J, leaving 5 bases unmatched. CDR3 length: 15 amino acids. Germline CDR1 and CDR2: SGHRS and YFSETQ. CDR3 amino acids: CASSSGGTGTGELFF. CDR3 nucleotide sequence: TGCGCCAGCAGCTCAGGGGGCACGGGCACCGGGGAGCTGTTTTTT.